A selection of T cell receptor beta chains follows, all from one sample in a study of blood T cell repertoires in COVID-19. Profiled with immunoSEQ multiplex PCR; TCRdb holds only in-frame clones, not every one. The sample records 98,000 or so clones, about nine tenths being singletons. The sequencing input was peripheral blood. The source is a man aged 45-65 years with acute or convalescent COVID-19. Both conserved end residues are part of each CDR3. A D gene is named only where the DNA matches it firmly. Size tells how often a clone was seen (once, few, many) or the class of an expanded clone, and some rows leave it out.

TRBJ1-3,TRBV30,NA,NA,TGTGCCTGGAGTGTAGCGGGGGGCGGAAACACCATATATTTT,CAWSVAGGGNTIYF
TRBJ2-1,TRBV5-1,TRBD1,NA,TGCGCCAGCAGCTTGGCGGCAGGGGGCCTAGGGGAGCAGTTCTTC,CASSLAAGGLGEQFF
TRBJ1-6,TRBV4-1,NA,NA,TGCGCCAGCAGCCATCCGGGCTCCTATAATTCACCCCTCCACTTT,CASSHPGSYNSPLHF
TRBJ1-1,TRBV28,TRBD1,NA,TGTGCCAGCAGTTTATACGGACAGGCTTTCCCTGAAGCTTTCTTT,CASSLYGQAFPEAFF
TRBJ2-5,TRBV4-1,NA,NA,TGCGCCAGCAGCCCGGCCGGGTCGGGGGAGACCCAGTACTTC,CASSPAGSGETQYF
TRBJ1-5,TRBV5-5,NA,NA,TGTGCCAGCAGCTTGGACAGGGTTCAGCCCCAGCATTTT,CASSLDRVQPQHF
TRBJ2-7,TRBV29-1,NA,NA,TGCAGCGTTGAAGATCCGAAGGGGCCCCATCATTACGAGCAGTACTTC,CSVEDPKGPHHYEQYF
TRBJ2-7,TRBV24-1,NA,NA,TGTGCCACCAGTGAGGGCCGGGACACCCTTATCTACGAGCAGTACTTC,CATSEGRDTLIYEQYF
TRBJ2-4,TRBV5-1,NA,NA,TGCGCCAGCAGCTTTGGGGGCGGGAAAAACATTCAGTACTTC,CASSFGGGKNIQYF
TRBJ2-5,TRBV9,TRBD2,NA,TGTGCCAGCAGCGTAGTAGCAGGGCGGGGGGAGACCCAGTACTTC,CASSVVAGRGETQYF
TRBJ2-3,TRBV2,TRBD2,once,TGTGCCAGCAGTGGGGATATTAGACTAGCGGAAAGCACAGATACGCAGTATTTT,CASSGDIRLAESTDTQYF
TRBJ2-2,TRBV21-1,NA,NA,TGTGCCAGCAGCAAACGAGGGACAGGTAACACCGGGGAGCTGTTTTTT,CASSKRGTGNTGELFF
TRBJ2-1,TRBV2,TRBD2,NA,TGTGCCACCTCATGGCTAGCGGATGAGCAGTTCTTC,CATSWLADEQFF